The T cell receptor (beta chain) described here comes from a study of blood T cell repertoires in COVID-19. Across the whole study: Spain, Italy and the United States supplied samples that represented acute and convalescent COVID-19.

Germline values: CDR1 MNHNY, CDR2 SVGAGI (reference sequence). There are 14 residues in the CDR3. With 5 bases clipped from V and 7 bases from J, the junction kept 4 bases outside the gene matches. Authors' processing steps: Amplifying reference gene primers gave estimates of nucleated cell counts. Produced via immunoSEQ multiplex PCR; TCRdb's table is partial and in-frame only. V and J calls and clone size are those listed in that table; D and trimming were worked out from the DNA. The sample shows around 700,000 clones, around 89% of them seen only once. V usage is TRBV6-6 and J usage is TRBJ1-6; 8 bases fit TRBD1. The source is a woman aged 18 to 35 with acute or convalescent COVID-19. The sequenced sample was peripheral blood. The CDR3 DNA reads TGTGCCAGCAGTCTACAGGGGGACAATTCACCCCTCCACTTT. This gives the protein CASSLQGDNSPLHF.